Listed below are T cell receptor beta chains from one sample, sequenced in a study of T cells in Graves' hyperthyroidism and ophthalmopathy. TCRdb ran MiXCR on the multiplex PCR reads and lists one entry per CDR3 protein. The sample includes under 500,000 distinct CDR3 sequences, more than 13% seen only once; the top ten take 25% to 30%. The sample consisted of blood. All receptors come from a man between 45 and 60 years old with Graves' ophthalmopathy. CDR3s include the opening cysteine and the closing phenylalanine or tryptophan. The order of the fields is V gene, D gene, J gene, clone size, CDR3 DNA, CDR3 protein. The D gene is left open where the match is weak. A clone size is listed for some rows: how often the clone was seen (once, few, many), or a class if it is expanded.

TRBV10-2	TRBD2	TRBJ2-7	NA	TGCGCCAGCAGTGAGGCGGGAGGGCCGGGGAACGAGCAGTACTTC	CASSEAGGPGNEQYF
TRBV20-1	TRBD2	TRBJ2-1	many	TGCAGTGCTAGGGGGAGGACTAGCGGGTCGGAGCGCCCTCGAATCTCCTACAATGAGCAGTTCTTC	CSARGRTSGSERPRISYNEQFF
TRBV18	NA	TRBJ2-7	many	TGTGCCAGCTCACCACCGGCAGGGACCTACGAGCAGTACTTC	CASSPPAGTYEQYF
TRBV11-2	NA	TRBJ2-7	many	TGTGCCAGCAGCTTAGAGAGGGGGGTTGAGCAGTACTTC	CASSLERGVEQYF
TRBV6-1	NA	TRBJ1-2	few	TGTGCCAGCAGTCAGCGACAGAACAGGATTTTTAACTATGGCTACACCTTC	CASSQRQNRIFNYGYTF
TRBV12-3/TRBV12-4	NA	TRBJ2-7	few	TGTGCCAGCACTACTACCCGTCGGGGGAACTCCTACGAGCAGTACTTC	CASTTTRRGNSYEQYF
TRBV2	TRBD1	TRBJ1-1	NA	TGTGTCTACCACCGGGACAGGAACACTGAAGCTTTCTTT	CVYHRDRNTEAFF
TRBV12-3/TRBV12-4	TRBD2	TRBJ2-5	NA	TGTGCCAGCAGGCGGGAGGTCGAAGAGACCCAGTACTTC	CASRREVEETQYF
TRBV7-6	TRBD2	TRBJ2-1	many	TGTGCCAGCAGCTTACTTTCGACTAGCGGGGCCGATGAGCAGTTCTTC	CASSLLSTSGADEQFF
TRBV4-1	NA	TRBJ1-4	NA	TGCGCCAGCAGCCTATCGGGACGGGTTAATGAAAAACTGTTTTTT	CASSLSGRVNEKLFF
TRBV7-8	NA	TRBJ2-7	many	TGTGCCAGCAGCTTATCCGCGCAGGGGCCCTACGAGCAGTACTTC	CASSLSAQGPYEQYF
TRBV6-1	TRBD2	TRBJ2-7	many	TGTGCCAGCAGGAAACCGGGACTAGGAACCTACGAGCAGTACTTC	CASRKPGLGTYEQYF
TRBV7-9	TRBD1	TRBJ2-5	many	TGTGCCAGCAGCCCCTGGACAGGGAATGAGACCCAGTACTTC	CASSPWTGNETQYF
TRBV7-8	NA	TRBJ1-3	NA	TGTGCCAGCAGCTTAACTCCGGGTGGAAACACCATATATTTT	CASSLTPGGNTIYF
TRBV3-1	TRBD2	TRBJ2-7	many	TGTGCCAGCAGCCAAGAGTACCAGACTAGCGGGAGGTATTACGAGCAGTACTTC	CASSQEYQTSGRYYEQYF
TRBV27	NA	TRBJ2-2	NA	TGTGCCAGCAGTCCCCCCGTTTCCGGGGAGCTGTTTTTT	CASSPPVSGELFF
TRBV7-6	TRBD1	TRBJ2-5	many	TGTGCCAGCAGCGCCAGGACAGGGGCCCAAGAGACCCAGTACTTC	CASSARTGAQETQYF
TRBV29-1	NA	TRBJ2-5	many	TGCAGCGTTGTCCTCGGGGAGACCCAGTACTTC	CSVVLGETQYF
TRBV3-1	NA	TRBJ2-2	few	TGTGCCAGCGGCCAAGCCCGGACGAACACCGGGGAGCTGTTTTTT	CASGQARTNTGELFF
TRBV30	TRBD2	TRBJ2-3	many	TGTGCCTCAGATACTAGCGGGAGCACAGATACGCAGTATTTT	CASDTSGSTDTQYF
TRBV6-1	TRBD2	TRBJ2-3	many	TGTGCCAGCAGTGTCGCTAGCGGGAGTTCGGCGCAGTATTTT	CASSVASGSSAQYF
TRBV20-1	NA	TRBJ1-5	many	TGCAGTGCTAGAGTCCCGGACAGACAGCCCCAGCATTTT	CSARVPDRQPQHF
TRBV7-9	NA	TRBJ1-2	many	TGTGCCAGCAGCCCCCCGGAAGTTGTCTATGGCTACACCTTC	CASSPPEVVYGYTF
TRBV20-1	NA	TRBJ2-3	NA	TGCAGTGCCTCTCTAGCGCCGAATACGCAGTATTTT	CSASLAPNTQYF
TRBV19	TRBD1	TRBJ1-1	many	TGTGCCAGTGGGGACAGGGACCACACTGAAGCTTTCTTT	CASGDRDHTEAFF
TRBV3-1	NA	TRBJ2-4	many	TGTGCCAGCAGCTACCTGCGGGACTCCAAAAACATTCAGTACTTC	CASSYLRDSKNIQYF
TRBV29-1	NA	TRBJ1-2	NA	TGCAGCGTTTCAGGGAGAAGGGATGGCTACACCTTC	CSVSGRRDGYTF
TRBV6-1	NA	TRBJ2-5	NA	TGTGCCAGCAGTGAAATAGTCCAGTACTTC	CASSEIVQYF
TRBV5-6	NA	TRBJ1-1	many	TGTGCCAGCAAACGATCGGGGAGGAGTGAAGCTTTCTTT	CASKRSGRSEAFF
TRBV7-2	TRBD2	TRBJ2-1	NA	TGTGCCAGCAGCCTACTAGCGGGGGCCCACAATGAGCAGTTCTTC	CASSLLAGAHNEQFF
TRBV7-9	NA	TRBJ2-7	few	TGTGCCAGCATGGGGGGAAGCGGACCCTACGAGCAGTACTTC	CASMGGSGPYEQYF
TRBV27	TRBD2	TRBJ2-2	NA	TGTGCCAGCAGATACCTAGCGGGAGAGACCACCGGGGAGCTGTTTTTT	CASRYLAGETTGELFF
TRBV10-3	NA	TRBJ2-2	few	TGTGCCATCAGTGAGTCGCCTTCCGGAAGTAGCGGGAACACCGGGGAGCTGTTTTTT	CAISESPSGSSGNTGELFF
TRBV6-1	NA	TRBJ2-7	many	TGTGCCAGCAGCGTTACAGGAAACAGAGCCTACGAGCAGTACTTC	CASSVTGNRAYEQYF
TRBV7-8	TRBD2	TRBJ2-5	NA	TGTGCCAGCAGCGGGGGGCTAGCGGGGCCCAAGTACTTC	CASSGGLAGPKYF
TRBV29-1	NA	TRBJ1-5	few	TGCAGCGTTGGGGACTCAGGGAACTACCAGCCCCAGCATTTT	CSVGDSGNYQPQHF
TRBV3-1	TRBD1	TRBJ2-4	NA	TGTGCCAGCAGCCAAGCCGGGACAGGGGGTTCCTTAGCCAAAAACATTCAGTACTTC	CASSQAGTGGSLAKNIQYF
TRBV29-1	NA	TRBJ2-7	many	TGCAGCGTTGAATTCGGGAGCGGTGGCCGAAACTCCTACGAGCAGTACTTC	CSVEFGSGGRNSYEQYF
TRBV25-1	TRBD1	TRBJ1-5	NA	TGTGCCAGCAGCGCCCAGGGGGGGACTGATCAGCCCCAGCATTTT	CASSAQGGTDQPQHF
TRBV2	TRBD1	TRBJ2-7	many	TGTGCCAGCAGTGGGGACAGGAGCTCCTACGAGCAGTACTTC	CASSGDRSSYEQYF
TRBV7-9	TRBD2	TRBJ2-5	many	TGTGCCAGCAGCCTAGCGGGAGGATTAACGAGAGGGAAGACCCAGTACTTC	CASSLAGGLTRGKTQYF
TRBV7-9	NA	TRBJ2-3	NA	TGTGCCAGCAGCGAATCGACTAGCACAGATACGCAGTATTTT	CASSESTSTDTQYF
TRBV13	TRBD2	TRBJ2-7	few	TGTGCCAGCAGCCCATCAGCGGGGGACTACGAGCAGTACTTC	CASSPSAGDYEQYF
TRBV7-3	NA	TRBJ2-1	many	TGTGCCAGCAGCTTTTCAGGGCGGTGGAACAATGAGCAGTTCTTC	CASSFSGRWNNEQFF
TRBV6-1	TRBD2	TRBJ2-3	few	TGTGCCAGCCACCGTGCGGGGGTTTCAGATACGCAGTATTTT	CASHRAGVSDTQYF
TRBV6-1	TRBD1	TRBJ1-4	many	TGTGCCAGCAGGGCAGGACAGGGGGCTGGAAAACTGTTTTTT	CASRAGQGAGKLFF
TRBV7-6	NA	TRBJ1-6	few	TGTGCCAGCAGTCAGATTAGAAATTCACCCCTCCACTTT	CASSQIRNSPLHF
TRBV9	TRBD2	TRBJ2-1	many	TGTGCCAGCAGCGGTCCCTCAGCGGGAGGACCTAATGAGCAGTTCTTC	CASSGPSAGGPNEQFF
TRBV14	NA	TRBJ2-5	NA	TGTGCCAGCAGCCAAAGGGGAACAGGGTGGCGAGAGACCCAGTACTTC	CASSQRGTGWRETQYF
TRBV9	NA	TRBJ2-3	once	TGTGCCAGCAGCGCAATGACCGTGTCAAGAGATACGCAGTATTTT	CASSAMTVSRDTQYF
TRBV29-1	TRBD2	TRBJ2-1	NA	TGCAGCGTTGCCACTAGCGGGGTCAATGAGCAGTTCTTC	CSVATSGVNEQFF
TRBV28	TRBD1	TRBJ2-1	many	TGTGCCAGCAGTCAACCGGGGACAGGCGACAATGAGCAGTTCTTC	CASSQPGTGDNEQFF
TRBV19	TRBD1	TRBJ2-1	few	TGTGCCAGTAAACCGGGACAGGGGTCTAGCTCCTACAATGAGCAGTTCTTC	CASKPGQGSSSYNEQFF
TRBV27	TRBD2	TRBJ2-3	few	TGTGCCAGCAAACTAGCGGGCCACACAGATACGCAGTATTTT	CASKLAGHTDTQYF
TRBV28	NA	TRBJ2-7	many	TGTGCCAGCAGTTTAATCGGGCCAGTGGAGCAGTACTTC	CASSLIGPVEQYF
TRBV4-1	NA	TRBJ2-5	NA	TGCGCCAGCAACAAAAAGTGGCAAATCCAAGAGACCCAGTACTTC	CASNKKWQIQETQYF
TRBV3-1	NA	TRBJ2-1	many	TGTGCCAGCAGCCAAGTTCCTGTGGGGCGCTCCTACAATGAGCAGTTCTTC	CASSQVPVGRSYNEQFF
TRBV10-1	NA	TRBJ2-3	many	TGCGCCAGCAAAGGTCAGCGACCTACAGATACGCAGTATTTT	CASKGQRPTDTQYF
TRBV6-2/TRBV6-3	NA	TRBJ2-7	few	TGTGCCTCCCGGCGGACGCCCTACGAGCAGTACTTC	CASRRTPYEQYF
TRBV6-1	NA	TRBJ2-1	NA	TGTGCCAGCGTATTAAGGAATCGAGGGAATGAGCAGTTCTTC	CASVLRNRGNEQFF